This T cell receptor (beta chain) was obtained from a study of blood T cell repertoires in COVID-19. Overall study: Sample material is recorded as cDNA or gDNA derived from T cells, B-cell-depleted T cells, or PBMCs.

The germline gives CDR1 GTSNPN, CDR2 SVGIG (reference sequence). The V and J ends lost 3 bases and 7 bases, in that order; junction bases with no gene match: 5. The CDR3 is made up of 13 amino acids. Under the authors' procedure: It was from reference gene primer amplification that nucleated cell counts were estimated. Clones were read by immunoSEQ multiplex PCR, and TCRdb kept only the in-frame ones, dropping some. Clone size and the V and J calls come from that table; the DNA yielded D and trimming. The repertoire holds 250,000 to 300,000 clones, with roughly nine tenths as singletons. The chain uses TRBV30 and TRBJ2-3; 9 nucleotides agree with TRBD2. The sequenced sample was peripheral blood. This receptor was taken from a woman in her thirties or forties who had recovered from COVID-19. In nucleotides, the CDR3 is TGTGCCTGGAGGCGGGGGGGCAAAAATACGCAGTATTTT. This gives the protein CAWRRGGKNTQYF. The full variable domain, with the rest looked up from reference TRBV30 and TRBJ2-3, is SQTIHQWPATLVQPVGSPLSLECTVEGTSNPNLYWYRQAAGRGLQLLFYSVGIGQISSEVPQNLSASRPQDRQFILSSKKLLLSDSGFYLCAWRRGGKNTQYFGPGTRLTVL.